These T cell receptor beta chains were read from a single sample in a study of blood T cell repertoires in COVID-19. TCRdb keeps only in-frame clones here, not all; method: immunoSEQ multiplex PCR. The table lists about 110,000 clones, about 85% of them singletons. Sequenced sample: peripheral blood. The receptors were gathered from a man between 50 and 59 years old with acute or convalescent COVID-19. The CDR3 runs from the conserved cysteine through the conserved F or W. D genes are given only for firm matches. Clone sizes are given selectively: once, few, many, or a class where the clone is expanded.

V,size,J,D,DNA,CDR3
TRBV4-1,NA,TRBJ1-2,TRBD1,TGCGCCAGCAGCCGAATTCCGGGACAGACTAACTATGGCTACACCTTC,CASSRIPGQTNYGYTF
TRBV19,NA,TRBJ1-2,NA,TGTGCCCCCAAACCGTCGGGGAGCGACTATGGCTACACCTTC,CAPKPSGSDYGYTF
TRBV11-3,NA,TRBJ2-1,NA,TGTGCCAGCAGCCTTACTACGGGTAACTCCTACAATGAGCAGTTCTTC,CASSLTTGNSYNEQFF
TRBV3-1/TRBV3-2,NA,TRBJ1-6,NA,TGTGCCAGCAGCTTAGGTGGGGGGGCCCTGGGGAGTTCACCCCTCCACTTT,CASSLGGGALGSSPLHF
TRBV28,NA,TRBJ2-7,NA,TGTGCCAGCAGTTGGGGCGGAGCTAACGAGCAGTACTTC,CASSWGGANEQYF
TRBV7-3,once,TRBJ2-6,NA,TGTGCCAGCAGCTTCCCTGGCGGGGCCAACGTCCTGACTTTC,CASSFPGGANVLTF
TRBV6-5,NA,TRBJ1-2,NA,TGTGCCAGCAGTCTCCGCCCGGGGGTGGCCTATGGCTACACCTTC,CASSLRPGVAYGYTF
TRBV11-3,NA,TRBJ2-2,TRBD2,TGTGCCAGCAGCTCCCGTTTAGGAGAGTCTAGCGGGGCCCCCCGGGGGGAGCTGTTTTTT,CASSSRLGESSGAPRGELFF
TRBV28,NA,TRBJ1-5,TRBD1,TGTGCCAGCAGACTGCAAGGACAGGGCAATCAGCCCCAGCATTTT,CASRLQGQGNQPQHF
TRBV11-2,NA,TRBJ2-3,TRBD2,TGTGCCAGCAGCTTAGGGGCTAGCGGGGGCACAGATACGCAGTATTTT,CASSLGASGGTDTQYF
TRBV11-2,NA,TRBJ1-6,TRBD1,TGTGCCAGCAGCTTAGCAGGGGGTTATTCACCCCTCCACTTT,CASSLAGGYSPLHF
TRBV21-1,NA,TRBJ1-2,NA,TGTGCCAGCAGCATGGACAGGTCGCTCCCAGGAATAATTTATGGCTACACCTTC,CASSMDRSLPGIIYGYTF
TRBV6-5,NA,TRBJ1-2,NA,TGTGCCAGCAATCTCCCGATGGACAAAGTCGTCGGCTACACCTTC,CASNLPMDKVVGYTF
TRBV5-1,few,TRBJ1-1,NA,TGCGCCAGCAGCCCCTTGGCCGGGTTGAACACTGAAGCTTTCTTT,CASSPLAGLNTEAFF
TRBV6-6,NA,TRBJ1-1,TRBD1,TGTGCCAGCAGGTCATCAACAGGGGGCCGGACTGAAGCTTTCTTT,CASRSSTGGRTEAFF
TRBV29-1,few,TRBJ2-7,TRBD1,TGCAGCGTTGTAGGACAGGGAAACTACGAGCAGTACTTC,CSVVGQGNYEQYF
TRBV7-6,NA,TRBJ2-3,NA,TGTGCCAGCAGCTTATTTGCTAGGTCAGATACGCAGTATTTT,CASSLFARSDTQYF
TRBV14,NA,TRBJ1-3,NA,TGTGCCAGCAGTCCGGCGGGGACGTCCGGAAACACCATATATTTT,CASSPAGTSGNTIYF
TRBV29-1,NA,TRBJ2-3,NA,TGCAGCGTTGTATCCAGGGTAAACACAGATACGCAGTATTTT,CSVVSRVNTDTQYF
TRBV9,NA,TRBJ2-1,TRBD1,TGTGCCAGCAGCTCCCGGACAGGGTTTTACAATGAGCAGTTCTTC,CASSSRTGFYNEQFF
TRBV7-3,once,TRBJ2-7,NA,TGTGCCAGCAGCTTATCCAGGGGCGGGGAGCAGTACTTC,CASSLSRGGEQYF
TRBV21-1,NA,TRBJ1-1,NA,TGTGCCAGCAGCAAATGCCCAGGGCCGTGGAACACTGAAGCTTTCTTT,CASSKCPGPWNTEAFF
TRBV30,few,TRBJ1-5,NA,TGTGCCTGGAGTGCCGCCGGTTATAGCAATCAGCCCCAGCATTTT,CAWSAAGYSNQPQHF
TRBV24-1,NA,TRBJ1-5,NA,TGTGCCACCAGTGATCCCTGGGGGGGGCCTAATCAGCCCCAGCATTTT,CATSDPWGGPNQPQHF
TRBV6-5,NA,TRBJ1-5,NA,TGTGCCAGCAGTTTGGGTAGGGGGTTGCATCAGCCCCAGCATTTT,CASSLGRGLHQPQHF
TRBV5-1,NA,TRBJ2-3,TRBD1,TGCGCCAGCACCGAAGGGACAGGAGTAGATACGCAGTATTTT,CASTEGTGVDTQYF
TRBV19,NA,TRBJ1-2,TRBD1,TGTGCCAGTAGTATAGGGGCAGGGGGCAATAATGGCTACACCTTC,CASSIGAGGNNGYTF
TRBV6-6,NA,TRBJ1-2,NA,TGTGCCAGCAGTTACTCAGAGGGTTATGGCTACACCTTC,CASSYSEGYGYTF
TRBV18,NA,TRBJ1-6,NA,TGTGCCAGCTCACCACCGGAAGGAGCCAATTCACCCCTCCACTTT,CASSPPEGANSPLHF
TRBV7-3,few,TRBJ2-1,TRBD2,TGTGCCAGCAGCTTAATCGGGGGGAGTGAGCAGTTCTTC,CASSLIGGSEQFF
TRBV5-6,NA,TRBJ2-3,TRBD2,TGTGCCAGCAGCATGACTAGCGGAACCACAGATACGCAGTATTTT,CASSMTSGTTDTQYF
TRBV15,NA,TRBJ2-3,NA,TGTGCCACCAGCAGAGAGGTAGCCAGGGAACGGGATACGCAGTATTTT,CATSREVARERDTQYF
TRBV19,few,TRBJ1-2,TRBD1,TGTGCCAGTACGCAGGGGGCTGAGTATGGCTACACCTTC,CASTQGAEYGYTF
TRBV27,NA,TRBJ2-7,TRBD1,TGTGCCAGCCGACAGGGTCCCTACGAGCAGTACTTC,CASRQGPYEQYF
TRBV18,NA,TRBJ2-7,TRBD1,TGTGCCAGCCTGAATCCGGGACAGGTCTTGTACGAGCAGTACTTC,CASLNPGQVLYEQYF
TRBV27,NA,TRBJ2-7,NA,TGTGCCAGCAGTCCCCCGGGACTGAATTACTACGAGCAGTACTTC,CASSPPGLNYYEQYF
TRBV5-1,NA,TRBJ2-7,NA,TGCGCCAGCAGCTTGGCTTGGCAGGGGCTGCACGAGCAGTACTTC,CASSLAWQGLHEQYF
TRBV9,NA,TRBJ2-3,TRBD1,TGTGCCAGCAGCGTAGCTACCGCGACAGGGGTTAGGACAGATACGCAGTATTTT,CASSVATATGVRTDTQYF
TRBV7-3,NA,TRBJ2-4,TRBD1,TGTGCCAGCAGCCCTACAGGGGGCGGAATTGACATTCAGTACTTC,CASSPTGGGIDIQYF
TRBV3-1/TRBV3-2,NA,TRBJ2-3,NA,TGTGCCAGCAGCCAAGAGGGAGGGGGGCCGGATACGCAGTATTTT,CASSQEGGGPDTQYF
TRBV29-1,NA,TRBJ2-3,NA,TGCAGCGGGCTAACAGGTAGCACAGATACGCAGTATTTT,CSGLTGSTDTQYF
TRBV7-9,NA,TRBJ1-4,TRBD1,TGTGCCAGCAGCCTAACAGGGGTTAATGAAAAACTGTTTTTT,CASSLTGVNEKLFF
TRBV3-1/TRBV3-2,NA,TRBJ1-2,TRBD1,TGTGCCAGCAGCCAACTTGACAGGGGCCCTAACTATGGCTACACCTTC,CASSQLDRGPNYGYTF
TRBV15,NA,TRBJ2-3,TRBD2,TGTGCCACCAGCAGAGATGTGACTAGCGGGGACGCGCAGTATTTT,CATSRDVTSGDAQYF
TRBV7-2,NA,TRBJ2-1,TRBD2,TGTGCCAGCAGCTTAGCGGCGGGGGAATGGAGTGAGCAGTTCTTC,CASSLAAGEWSEQFF
TRBV15,NA,TRBJ1-2,TRBD1,TGTGCCACCAGCGCCTACAGGGGTGTCTATGGCTACACCTTC,CATSAYRGVYGYTF
TRBV10-3,NA,TRBJ1-2,NA,TGTGCCATCAGTGAGTCGCCAGGGTACAACTATGGCTACACCTTC,CAISESPGYNYGYTF
TRBV10-3,few,TRBJ2-6,NA,TGTGCCATCAGGCAGGGGTTAGGCGGGGCCAACGTCCTGACTTTC,CAIRQGLGGANVLTF
TRBV18,NA,TRBJ2-5,TRBD2,TGTGCCAGCTCACCGAACGGGGGGGCAGAGACCCAGTACTTC,CASSPNGGAETQYF
TRBV10-2,NA,TRBJ2-4,TRBD1,TGCGCCAGCGGACAGGGCCTCCACATTCAGTACTTC,CASGQGLHIQYF
TRBV7-3,NA,TRBJ2-2,TRBD1,TGTGCCAGCAGCTCGGGACAGACTAACACCGGGGAGCTGTTTTTT,CASSSGQTNTGELFF
TRBV19,NA,TRBJ2-3,NA,TGTGCCAGTAGTATTGCAGGGGGGAGCACAGATACGCAGTATTTT,CASSIAGGSTDTQYF
TRBV5-6,NA,TRBJ1-6,NA,TGTGCCAGCAGCATACAATCTAATTCACCCCTCCACTTT,CASSIQSNSPLHF
TRBV2,few,TRBJ1-1,NA,TGTGCCAGCAGGGCAGGGCAGGCTGAAGCTTTCTTT,CASRAGQAEAFF
TRBV6-5,NA,TRBJ1-5,NA,TGTGCCAGCAGGGACAGCCTTAGCAATCAGCCCCAGCATTTT,CASRDSLSNQPQHF